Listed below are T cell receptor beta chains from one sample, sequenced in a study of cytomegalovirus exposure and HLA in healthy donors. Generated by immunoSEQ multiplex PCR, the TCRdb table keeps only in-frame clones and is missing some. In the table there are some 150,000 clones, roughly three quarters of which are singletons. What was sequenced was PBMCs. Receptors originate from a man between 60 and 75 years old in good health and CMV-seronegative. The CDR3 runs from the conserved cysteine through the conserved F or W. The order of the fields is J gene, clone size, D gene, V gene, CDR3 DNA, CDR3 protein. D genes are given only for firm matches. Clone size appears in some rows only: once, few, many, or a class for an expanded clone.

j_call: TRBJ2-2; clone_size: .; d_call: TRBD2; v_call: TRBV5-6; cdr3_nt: TGTGCCAGCAGCTTAACTAGCGGGGTTGGCACCGGGGAGCTGTTTTTT; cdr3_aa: CASSLTSGVGTGELFF
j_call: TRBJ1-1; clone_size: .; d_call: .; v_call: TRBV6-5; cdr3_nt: TGTGCCAGCAGACAAACCGGGGGAAACACTGAAGCTTTCTTT; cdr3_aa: CASRQTGGNTEAFF
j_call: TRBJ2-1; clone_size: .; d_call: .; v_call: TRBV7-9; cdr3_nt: TGTGCCAGCAGCTTAGGGGTAGGGGGTCCCGTCGATGAGCAGTTCTTC; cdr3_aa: CASSLGVGGPVDEQFF
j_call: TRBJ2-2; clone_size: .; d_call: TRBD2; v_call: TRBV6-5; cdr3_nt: TGTGCCGTGTTCGGGCTAGCGGGAGCCACCGGGGAGCTGTTTTTT; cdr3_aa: CAVFGLAGATGELFF
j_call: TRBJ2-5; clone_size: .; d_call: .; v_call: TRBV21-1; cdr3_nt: TGTGCCCATTGGACTAGCGGGAGTGAGACCCAGTACTTC; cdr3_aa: CAHWTSGSETQYF
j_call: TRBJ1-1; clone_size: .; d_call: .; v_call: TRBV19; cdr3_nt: TGTGCCAGTAGCCCTTCTAAAACAGGGCGGAACACTGAAGCTTTCTTT; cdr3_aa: CASSPSKTGRNTEAFF
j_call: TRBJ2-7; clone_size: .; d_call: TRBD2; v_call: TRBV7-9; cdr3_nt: TGTGCCAGCAGCTGGGGGGGAATCGTGACCTACGAGCAGTACTTC; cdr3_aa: CASSWGGIVTYEQYF
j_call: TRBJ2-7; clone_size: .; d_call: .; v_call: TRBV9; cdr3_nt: TGTGCCAGCAGCCCACGTCGTACGGCCAGGGGATACGAGCAGTACTTC; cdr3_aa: CASSPRRTARGYEQYF
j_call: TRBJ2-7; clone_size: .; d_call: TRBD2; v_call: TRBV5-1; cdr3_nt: TGCGCCAGCAGCGGGGGTACGGGACTAGCGTTTAGCTCCTACGAGCAGTACTTC; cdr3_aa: CASSGGTGLAFSSYEQYF
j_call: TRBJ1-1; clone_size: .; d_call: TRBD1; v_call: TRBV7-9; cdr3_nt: TGTGCCAGCAGACACGACAGGGCTGGAACTGAAGCTTTCTTT; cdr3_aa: CASRHDRAGTEAFF
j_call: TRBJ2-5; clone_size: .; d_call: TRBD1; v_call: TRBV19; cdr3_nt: TGTGCCAGTAGTATATGGGACAGAACAGGAGAGACCCAGTACTTC; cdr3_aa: CASSIWDRTGETQYF
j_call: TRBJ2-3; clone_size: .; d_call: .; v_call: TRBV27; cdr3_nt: TGTGCCAGCAGGGATGAGGGGGGGAGACGGGGCACAGATACGCAGTATTTT; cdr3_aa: CASRDEGGRRGTDTQYF
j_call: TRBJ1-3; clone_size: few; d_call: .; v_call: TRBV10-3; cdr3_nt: TGTGCCATCACCAGGGACTCTGGAAACACCATATATTTT; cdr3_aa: CAITRDSGNTIYF
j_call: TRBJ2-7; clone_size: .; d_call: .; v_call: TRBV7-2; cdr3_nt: TGTGCCAGCAGCTTGGCCACTACTAGCTCCTACGAGCAGTACTTC; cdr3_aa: CASSLATTSSYEQYF
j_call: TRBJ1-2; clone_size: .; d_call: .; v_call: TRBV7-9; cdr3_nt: TGTGCCAGCAGCTTAGTGGGCAGCTCTCGGGGCTACACCTTC; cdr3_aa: CASSLVGSSRGYTF
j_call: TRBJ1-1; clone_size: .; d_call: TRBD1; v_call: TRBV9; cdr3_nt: TGTGCCAGCAGCGTTGGGACAGACACTGAAGCTTTCTTT; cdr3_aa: CASSVGTDTEAFF
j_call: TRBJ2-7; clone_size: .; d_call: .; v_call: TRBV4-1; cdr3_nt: TGCGCCAGCAGCCCCGGGCACAGGGATGTCTCCTACGAGCAGTACTTC; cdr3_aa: CASSPGHRDVSYEQYF
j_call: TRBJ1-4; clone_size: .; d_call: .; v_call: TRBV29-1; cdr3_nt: TGCAGCGTTGAGACAGGCGTGAATGAAAAACTGTTTTTT; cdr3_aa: CSVETGVNEKLFF
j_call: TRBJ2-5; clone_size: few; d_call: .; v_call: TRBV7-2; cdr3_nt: TGTGCCAGCAGCTTAGTGGCAGACCAAGAGACCCAGTACTTC; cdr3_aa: CASSLVADQETQYF
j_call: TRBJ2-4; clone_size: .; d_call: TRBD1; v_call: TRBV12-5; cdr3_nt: TGTGCTAGCAGCCCCGGACAGGGGCGAAACATTCAGTACTTC; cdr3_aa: CASSPGQGRNIQYF
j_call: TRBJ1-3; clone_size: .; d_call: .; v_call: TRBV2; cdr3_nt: TGTGCCAGCAGTGAGGCACACGGAAACACCATATATTTT; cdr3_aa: CASSEAHGNTIYF
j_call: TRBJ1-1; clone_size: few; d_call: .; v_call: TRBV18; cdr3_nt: TGTGCCAGCTCAGCCACCTATGACAGGCGCACTGAAGCTTTCTTT; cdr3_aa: CASSATYDRRTEAFF
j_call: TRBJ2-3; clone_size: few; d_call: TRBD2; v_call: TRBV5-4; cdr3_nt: TGTGCCAGCAGCTTGCCGGCTAGCGGGAGGGGAGCAGATACGCAGTATTTT; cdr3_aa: CASSLPASGRGADTQYF
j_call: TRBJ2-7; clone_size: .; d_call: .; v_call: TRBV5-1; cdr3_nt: TGCGCCAGCAACCTGTCCCCAGCCTACGAGCAGTACTTC; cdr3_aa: CASNLSPAYEQYF
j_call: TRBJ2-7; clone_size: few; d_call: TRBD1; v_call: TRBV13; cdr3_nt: TGTGCCAGCAGCATCATGGACAGGGCCCACGAGCAGTACTTC; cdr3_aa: CASSIMDRAHEQYF
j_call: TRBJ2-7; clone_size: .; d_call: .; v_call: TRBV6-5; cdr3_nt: TGTGCCAGCAGTTACTTGGGGAGCCGCTACGAGCAGTACTTC; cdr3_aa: CASSYLGSRYEQYF
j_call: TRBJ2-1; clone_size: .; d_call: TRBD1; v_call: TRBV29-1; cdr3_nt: TGCAGCGCCGCCCTGGGACAGGGGGCGAATGAGCAGTTCTTC; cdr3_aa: CSAALGQGANEQFF
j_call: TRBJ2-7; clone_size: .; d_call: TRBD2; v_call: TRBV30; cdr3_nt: TGTGCCTGGAGTGAAGTCGACGGGAGGGATGCAGGAGAGCAGTACTTC; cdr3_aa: CAWSEVDGRDAGEQYF
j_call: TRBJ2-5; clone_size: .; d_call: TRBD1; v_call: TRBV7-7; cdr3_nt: TGTGCCAGCAGCTTAGCCCGGGACAGCGAGACCCAGTACTTC; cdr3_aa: CASSLARDSETQYF
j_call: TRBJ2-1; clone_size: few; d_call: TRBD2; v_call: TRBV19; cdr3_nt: TGTGCCAGTAGTAGACGGGGACTAGACGGCTACAATGAGCAGTTCTTC; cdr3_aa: CASSRRGLDGYNEQFF
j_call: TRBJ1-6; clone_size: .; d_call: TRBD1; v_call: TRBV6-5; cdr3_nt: TGTGCCAGCCAGGGGGAACATAATTCACCCCTCCACTTT; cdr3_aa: CASQGEHNSPLHF
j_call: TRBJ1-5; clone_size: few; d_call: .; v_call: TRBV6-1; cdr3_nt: TGTGCCAGCAGTGCCACAGGTGACAGTCAGCCCCAGCATTTT; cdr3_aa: CASSATGDSQPQHF
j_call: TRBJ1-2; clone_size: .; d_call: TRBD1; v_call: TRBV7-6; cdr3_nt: TGTGCCAGCAGCTTAGCGGGGACAGGAGGGGGGGGCTACACCTTC; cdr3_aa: CASSLAGTGGGGYTF
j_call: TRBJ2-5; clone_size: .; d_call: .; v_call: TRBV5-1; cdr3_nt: TGCGCCAGCAGCTACACCCAAGAGACCCAGTACTTC; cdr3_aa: CASSYTQETQYF